Following are 22 T cell receptor beta chains from one sample sequenced in a study of T cell changes during pregnancy in multiple sclerosis. Sequencing was performed with immunoSEQ multiplex PCR; in TCRdb, only in-frame clones are kept and a portion is missing. The sample holds 35,000 to 55,000 clones, approximately 92% seen once. Sequencing used CD4+ T cells from peripheral blood mononuclear cells, obtained before pregnancy. The source is a female donor with multiple sclerosis, enrolled in a pregnancy study.

The CDR3 DNA reads TGTGCCAGCAGTTTCCCCGGGACAGGTGGCTACACCTTC. Its translation: CASSFPGTGGYTF. The chain has TRBV27 and TRBJ1-2; 8 bases line up with TRBD1. Germline V gene sequence: CDR1 MNHEY, CDR2 SMNVEV (reference sequence). The CDR3 is 13 amino acids. With V trimmed by 3 bases and J by 7 bases, 4 bases remained unmatched.

This chain connects TRBV5-3 to TRBJ2-7; TRBD1 matches at 8 bases. TRBV5-3 is assigned to the ORF class and has an uncertain function. This CDR3 is 13 amino acids long. Trimming at V came to 6 bases and at J to 3 bases, leaving 5 bases not matched to a gene. The CDR3 DNA reads TGTGCCAGAACGGGACAGGATGTCTACGAGCAGTACTTC. Its translation is CARTGQDVYEQYF.

This chain links TRBV27 with TRBJ2-7, with 8 positions matching TRBD2. The V and J ends lost 3 bases and 2 bases, in that order; junction bases with no gene match: 9. The CDR3 length is 16 residues. Germline V lookup: CDR1 MNHEY, CDR2 SMNVEV (reference sequence). DNA for the CDR3: TGTGCCAGCAGTTTCCTAGCGGGCCGTATACCCTACGAGCAGTACTTC. This gives the protein CASSFLAGRIPYEQYF.

The V gene is TRBV2, the J gene TRBJ1-5; 7 nucleotides match TRBD1. The germline CDR1 and CDR2 sequences are SNHLY and FYNNEI. The V segment lost 3 bases and the J segment 5 bases; nucleotides outside the gene matches: 7. The CDR3 runs 15 residues. Written as DNA, the CDR3 is TGTGCCAGCAGTGAGGATAGGGGGCTTTATCAGCCCCAGCATTTT. Protein product: CASSEDRGLYQPQHF.

The rearrangement uses TRBV4-3 and TRBJ2-6, with D unclear. CDR3 length: 13 residues. Trimming pared 4 bases from V and 8 bases from J, leaving 9 bases between. Per germline, CDR1 LGHNA and CDR2 YSLEER. CDR3 sequence (DNA): TGCGCCAGCAGCCCGTCCGTAACCAACGTCCTGACTTTC. Residues: CASSPSVTNVLTF.

The genes are TRBV6-1 and TRBJ2-3; TRBD1 agrees at 7 bases. CDR1 and CDR2 (germline): MNHNS, SASEGT. The CDR3 loop spans 13 amino acids. V was pared by 3 bases and J by 4 bases, with 1 base of the junction left unmatched. CDR3 in amino acids: CASSETGPDTQYF. The CDR3 bases are TGTGCCAGCAGTGAGACAGGGCCAGATACGCAGTATTTT.

Notes on this clone: Other nucleotide sequences in the sample specify the same CDR3. The gene calls are TRBV2 and TRBJ1-5, with 7 nucleotides matching TRBD1. There are 13 residues in the CDR3. Trimming took 5 bases from V and 4 from J; bases not matched to a gene: 2. Germline V CDR1 and CDR2: SNHLY, FYNNEI. In DNA form, the CDR3 reads TGTGCCAGCAGTCGGGACAGTAATCAGCCCCAGCATTTT. Its protein is CASSRDSNQPQHF.

In nucleotides, the CDR3 is TGTGCCTGGAGTGTACGGACTAATGAAAAACTGTTTTTT. It codes for CAWSVRTNEKLFF. The rearrangement links TRBV30 to TRBJ1-4; D ambiguous. The ends were cut back, 0 bases at V and 2 bases at J, with 4 bases in the middle. The CDR3 consists of 13 residues. Germline values: CDR1 GTSNPN, CDR2 SVGIG (reference sequence).

This chain links TRBV28 with TRBJ1-1; D remains ambiguous. Germline-derived CDR1 and CDR2 are MDHEN and SYDVKM. Trimming took 6 bases from V and 5 from J, leaving 13 bases between them. This CDR3 is 13 amino acids long. The CDR3 coding sequence is TGTGCCAGCAGCCCCTTCGCTAGAACTGAAGCTTTCTTT. It yields the protein CASSPFARTEAFF.

The rearrangement links TRBV2 to TRBJ2-2; possibly TRBD2 for D (7 bases). Germline assignment: CDR1 SNHLY and CDR2 FYNNEI. This CDR3 region has 14 residues. Between the trimmed V and J ends, which lost 7 bases and 5 bases, there was a span of 14 bases. CDR3 sequence reads: CASNGGAETGELFF. CDR3 nucleotides: TGTGCCAGCAATGGGGGGGCTGAAACCGGGGAGCTGTTTTTT.

The V gene is TRBV11-2, the J gene TRBJ2-3; D might be TRBD1 (5 bases). Germline V lookup: CDR1 SGHAT, CDR2 FQNNGV. V lost 5 bases to trimming and J lost 0 bases, with 18 bases between them. The length of the CDR3 is 17 residues. CDR3 DNA: TGTGCCAGCAGCCCTTTATGGGTGGGGCGAAGCACAGATACGCAGTATTTT. It specifies CASSPLWVGRSTDTQYF. Full variable domain (missing parts from reference TRBV11-2 and TRBJ2-3): EAGVAQSPRYKIIEKRQSVAFWCNPISGHATLYWYQQILGQGPKLLIQFQNNGVVDDSQLPKDRFSAERLKGVDSTLKIQPAKLEDSAVYLCASSPLWVGRSTDTQYFGPGTRLTVL.

The genes are TRBV6-5 and TRBJ2-1, with TRBD2 matching 16 bases. The CDR3 has 15 amino acids. V lost 5 bases and J lost 12; bases outside the gene matches: 7. Germline loops: CDR1 MNHEY, CDR2 SVGAGI. CDR3 DNA: TGTGCCAGCAGTCCCGGGACTAGCGGGGGGGCCGCGCAGTTCTTC. The encoded protein is CASSPGTSGGAAQFF.

The chain recombines TRBV28 with TRBJ1-2; D is ambiguous. There are 15 residues in the CDR3. CDR1 is MDHEN, CDR2 SYDVKM, per germline. Deletions cut 7 bases from V and 1 base from J, with 16 bases between. CDR3 sequence (DNA): TGTGCCAGCACTCCCGCAGAGCGAATTAACTATGGCTACACCTTC. Its translation is CASTPAERINYGYTF.

The J gene is TRBJ1-5, the V gene TRBV7-2, with 8 bases fitting TRBD1. The J segment lost 6 bases and the V segment lost 5 bases, leaving 9 bases of the junction unmatched. Germline CDR1 SGHTA, CDR2 FQGNSA. The CDR3 runs to 15 residues. CDR3 sequence (DNA): TGTGCCAGCAGCCACTCTCAGGGGGCCGGTCAGCCCCAGCATTTT. Protein product: CASSHSQGAGQPQHF.

The chain links TRBV19 to TRBJ2-1; 7 bases are a match to TRBD2. Germline lookup yields CDR1 LNHDA and CDR2 SQIVND (reference sequence). V lost 2 bases, J lost 7 bases, and 17 bases stayed unmatched. CDR3 length: 18 residues. CDR3 coding DNA: TGTGCCAGTAGTATAATAATTGAGTCCCGACTAGCTCGGAATGAGCAGTTCTTC. As protein: CASSIIIESRLARNEQFF.

V gene TRBV6-5 combines with J gene TRBJ2-3; TRBD2 agrees at 12 bases. The germline V gene encodes CDR1 MNHEY and CDR2 SVGAGI. This CDR3 is built from 15 residues. J was trimmed by 6 bases and V by 0 bases; bases with no gene match: 1. CDR3 loop: CASSYSGTSGDTQYF. CDR3 bases: TGTGCCAGCAGTTACTCTGGGACTAGCGGGGATACGCAGTATTTT.

CDR3 in DNA: TGTGCCAGCAGTTACTCGAAGGGGACAGGGGCCTACGAGCAGTACTTC. It specifies CASSYSKGTGAYEQYF. The chain links TRBV6-5 to TRBJ2-7; TRBD1 matches 10 bases. Germline V gene sequence: CDR1 MNHEY, CDR2 SVGAGI. The CDR3 spans 16 residues. Trimming cost V 0 bases and J 2 bases; bases outside gene matches: 4.

The chain links TRBV15 to TRBJ2-1; no clear D. Trimming took off 4 bases at V and 1 base at J, with 17 bases between the two ends. Germline V gene sequence: CDR1 LNHNV, CDR2 YYDKDF (reference sequence). The CDR3 has 17 amino acids. The CDR3 bases are TGTGCCACCAGCACAGCGAGAACATCCCGGTCCTACAATGAGCAGTTCTTC. It specifies CATSTARTSRSYNEQFF.

This clone ranks as medium-sized. This sequence joins TRBV11-2 and TRBJ1-4; D gene uncertain. Germline assignment: CDR1 SGHAT and CDR2 FQNNGV. V shed 1 base and J shed 7 bases, with 10 bases lying between them. The CDR3 runs to 14 residues. Here the CDR3 reads CASSLGGVGEKLFF. CDR3 nucleotide sequence: TGTGCCAGCAGCTTAGGAGGCGTGGGTGAAAAACTGTTTTTT.

The rearrangement joins TRBV9 to TRBJ2-1; maybe TRBD2 (6 bases). V lost 0 bases and J lost 4, with 17 bases in between. The V gene's germline CDR1 is SGDLS and CDR2 YYNGEE. This CDR3 comprises 17 residues. The CDR3 region is CASSVGGARGAYNEQFF. CDR3 coding DNA: TGTGCCAGCAGCGTAGGTGGGGCTCGCGGGGCGTACAATGAGCAGTTCTTC.

The chain carries TRBV10-3 and TRBJ2-2; D possibly corresponds to TRBD1 (6 bases). CDR1 is ENHRY and CDR2 is SYGVKD in the germline V gene. CDR3 length: 16 amino acids. The V and J ends lost 11 bases and 4 bases respectively, with 23 bases between them. CDR3 amino acids: CALRSAQGIGTGELFF. Written as DNA, the CDR3 is TGTGCCCTCCGCTCGGCCCAGGGGATTGGCACCGGGGAGCTGTTTTTT.

V is TRBV2 and J is TRBJ2-7, with D possibly being TRBD1 (5 bases). Germline lookup yields CDR1 SNHLY and CDR2 FYNNEI. CDR3 size: 12 residues. V lost 7 bases and J lost 3, with 10 bases in between. CDR3: CASNPTVYEQYF. The CDR3 DNA follows: TGTGCCAGCAACCCGACAGTCTACGAGCAGTACTTC. Filled out from reference TRBV2 and TRBJ2-7, the complete variable domain reads EPEVTQTPSHQVTQMGQEVILRCVPISNHLYFYWYRQILGQKVEFLVSFYNNEISEKSEIFDDQFSVERPDGSNFTLKIRSTKLEDSAMYFCASNPTVYEQYFGPGTRLTVT.